One and the same sample provided the 19 T cell receptor beta chains below, sequenced in a study of T cells in Graves' hyperthyroidism and ophthalmopathy. TCR beta CDR3 region amplification was performed from RNA transcripts. First-round RT-PCR with HTBI primers amplified the TCR CDR3 region. One entry per CDR3 protein, called by TCRdb with MiXCR from the multiplex PCR reads. The table includes about 840,000 distinct CDR3 sequences, 38% detected once. The sample taken for sequencing was blood. The receptors were sampled from a man aged 18 to 30 with Graves' hyperthyroidism.

The V and J genes are TRBV10-3 and TRBJ1-6, with 8 bases lining up with TRBD1. V lost 10 bases, J lost 14 bases, and 25 bases stayed unmatched. Germline CDR1 ENHRY, CDR2 SYGVKD. The CDR3 spans 17 residues. The CDR3 DNA reads TGTGCCAGCAGCCCAAGGCCCCCGGGACAGGTTCTTGTAACCCTCCACTTT. This gives the protein CASSPRPPGQVLVTLHF.

The V call is TRBV2, the J call TRBJ1-2; D is perhaps TRBD1 (5 bases). CDR3 length: 13 amino acids. Trimming stripped 7 bases from V and 7 bases from J, with 16 bases between. Germline CDR1 and CDR2: SNHLY and FYNNEI. This chain's CDR3 is CASIPSGTGGYTF. DNA of the CDR3: TGTGCCAGCATCCCCTCCGGGACGGGTGGCTACACCTTC.

Here the CDR3 DNA reads TGTGCCAGCAGCCAAGGACCCTCCGAGGGTATCTATGGCTACACCTTC. Its protein is CASSQGPSEGIYGYTF. This rearrangement joins TRBV7-9 to TRBJ1-2; D remains ambiguous. Germline V gives CDR1 SEHNR, CDR2 FQNEAQ (reference sequence). The CDR3 is made up of 16 amino acids. Trimming cost V 5 bases and J 4 bases, with 20 bases left between them.

This sequence joins TRBV13 and TRBJ1-1; D is unclear. CDR3 length: 16 amino acids. V was shortened by 0 bases and J by 8 bases, with 19 bases between the two germline ends. Germline CDR1 reads PRHDT; CDR2 reads FYEKMQ (reference sequence). Written as DNA, the CDR3 is TGTGCCAGCAGCTTAGGCTCTGGAGACATCCGACGGGAAGCTTTCTTT. Its translation is CASSLGSGDIRREAFF.

This clonotype was observed many times. The CDR3 sequence: CSARAAPETQYF. The CDR3 region has the DNA TGCAGTGCTAGAGCGGCTCCGGAGACCCAGTACTTC. The chain couples TRBV20-1 to TRBJ2-5; D gene ambiguous. This CDR3 comprises 12 residues. Per the germline V gene, CDR1 is DFQATT and CDR2 is SNEGSKA (reference sequence). Deletions cut 1 base from V and 5 bases from J, with 8 bases between.

This clonotype was detected ten times or more. The CDR3 coding sequence is TGCAGCGCGTCTGACTCTTATGGCTACACCTTC. It is translated as CSASDSYGYTF. This chain uses TRBV29-1 with TRBJ1-2; D ambiguous. This CDR3 has 11 residues. Per germline, CDR1 SQVTM and CDR2 ANQGSEA. The ends were cut back, 7 bases at V and 5 bases at J, with 11 bases in the middle.

V is TRBV7-8 and J is TRBJ2-5; 7 bases align to TRBD1. This CDR3 contains 13 residues. V shed 1 base and J 7 bases; nucleotides not matched to a gene: 3. Per the germline V gene, CDR1 is SGHVS and CDR2 is FQNEAQ. In DNA form, the CDR3 reads TGTGCCAGCAGCTTAGGCCGGACAGGGACCCAGTACTTC. It is translated as CASSLGRTGTQYF. The full variable domain, its missing parts supplied by reference TRBV7-8 and TRBJ2-5, is GAGVSQSPRYKVAKRGQDVALRCDPISGHVSLFWYQQALGQGPEFLTYFQNEAQLDKSGLPSDRFFAERPEGSVSTLKIQRTQQEDSAVYLCASSLGRTGTQYFGPGTRLLVL.

With regard to this clonotype: One end of the junction varies from germline; a read error may be responsible. The J gene is TRBJ2-7, the V gene TRBV7-2; D uncertain. There are 13 residues in the CDR3. CDR1 and CDR2 from the germline V gene are SGHTA and FQGNSA. The CDR3 sequence: CASSHRAFYEQYF. The CDR3 DNA is TGCGCCAGCAGCCACCGGGCGTTCTACGAGCAGTACTTC. The complete variable domain, with remaining parts taken from reference TRBV7-2 and TRBJ2-7, reads GAGVSQSPSNKVTEKGKDVELRCDPISGHTALYWYRQSLGQGLEFLIYFQGNSAPDKSGLPSDRFSAERTGGSVSTLTIQRTQQEDSAVYLCASSHRAFYEQYFGPGTRLTVT.

This clonotype was observed a few times. This chain joins TRBV19 and TRBJ2-5; 13 nucleotides agree with TRBD2. From germline, CDR1 is LNHDA and CDR2 SQIVND (reference sequence). There are 16 residues in the CDR3. Germline trimming cut 4 bases from V and 5 bases from J; bases unmatched to any gene: 7. CDR3 in DNA: TGTGCCAGTAGTACCCATCGGACTAGCGGGAGTGAGACCCAGTACTTC. It codes for CASSTHRTSGSETQYF.

The chain carries TRBV7-3 and TRBJ2-5; the match to TRBD2 covers 12 bases. J lost 10 bases, V lost 2 bases, and 11 bases had no gene match. The CDR3 sequence is 16 residues long. The V gene's germline CDR1 is SGHTA and CDR2 FQGTGA. CDR3 sequence (DNA): TGTGCCAGCAGCTTACAACTAGCGGGGGGCCGAGGGATCCAGTACTTC. Protein product: CASSLQLAGGRGIQYF.

The table lists this clonotype with many counts. V and J are TRBV7-9 and TRBJ2-7, with D hard to call. CDR1 is SEHNR, CDR2 FQNEAQ, per germline (reference sequence). V lost 5 bases, J lost 2 bases, and 4 bases lay in between. The CDR3 runs to 11 residues. Here the CDR3 reads CASSHAYEQYF. The CDR3 DNA is TGTGCCAGCAGCCACGCCTACGAGCAGTACTTC.

This clonotype was picked up a small number of times. The genes are TRBV19 and TRBJ1-5; 9 nucleotides line up with TRBD1. Germline V gives CDR1 LNHDA, CDR2 SQIVND (reference sequence). The junction had 4 bases not matched to a gene; V was cut back by 5 bases and J by 2 bases. CDR3 size: 15 residues. CDR3 coding DNA: TGTGCCAGTAGTCCCTGGACAGGGGGCAATCAGCCCCAGCATTTT. Translation: CASSPWTGGNQPQHF.

The chain joins TRBV5-1 to TRBJ1-5; D is perhaps TRBD1 (6 bases). CDR3 length: 14 amino acids. V lost 4 bases, J lost 7 bases, and 15 bases lay in between. Germline V lookup: CDR1 SGHRS, CDR2 YFSETQ. CDR3 bases: TGCGCCAGCAGCCCAGACGGGGGCCAGCAGCCCCAGCATTTT. Amino acids: CASSPDGGQQPQHF.

This chain joins TRBV9 and TRBJ2-6; tentative D call: TRBD2 (6 bases). Trimming left V 2 bases short and J 1 base short, with 10 bases between. Germline lookup yields CDR1 SGDLS and CDR2 YYNGEE. The CDR3 consists of 16 residues. The CDR3, as DNA: TGTGCCAGCAGCGTGGGGAGGACTTCTGGGGCCAACGTCCTGACTTTC. Encoded protein: CASSVGRTSGANVLTF. Based on the CDR3 plus reference TRBV9 and TRBJ2-6, the full variable domain is DSGVTQTPKHLITATGQRVTLRCSPRSGDLSVYWYQQSLDQGLQFLIQYYNGEERAKGNILERFSAQQFPDLHSELNLSSLELGDSALYFCASSVGRTSGANVLTFGAGSRLTVL.

This rearrangement joins TRBV7-2 to TRBJ2-2; perhaps TRBD1 as D (6 bases). This CDR3 comprises 17 residues. The V and J ends lost 3 bases and 6 bases respectively, with 20 bases between them. Germline V gene sequence: CDR1 SGHTA, CDR2 FQGNSA. In nucleotides, the CDR3 is TGTGCCAGCAGCTTGTCAGGGGTTGGGGAGTTCGCCGGGGAGCTGTTTTTT. Its translation: CASSLSGVGEFAGELFF.

This chain joins TRBV6-6 and TRBJ2-2; TRBD1 matches at 7 bases. The CDR3 spans 15 residues. After removal of 7 bases from V and 7 bases from J, the junction contained 12 bases not matched to a gene. CDR1 MNHNY and CDR2 SVGAGI come from the germline V gene (reference sequence). CDR3 coding DNA: TGTGCCAGCACCTGGGGAGAGGGGGCGATCGGGGAGCTGTTTTTT. As protein: CASTWGEGAIGELFF.

This clonotype appeared many times. The rearrangement links TRBV2 to TRBJ2-7; 8 bases align to TRBD2. Germline loops: CDR1 SNHLY, CDR2 FYNNEI. The ends lost 10 bases at V and 0 bases at J; junction bases unmatched: 5. The CDR3 extends over 13 amino acids. CDR3 sequence: CAIRGGSSYEQYF. CDR3 in DNA: TGTGCCATCCGGGGGGGGAGCTCCTACGAGCAGTACTTC.

In this sample, this clonotype turned up a few times. The chain has TRBV11-2 and TRBJ2-7; TRBD1 matches 8 bases. The CDR3 has 15 amino acids. V lost 2 bases, J lost 0 bases, and 3 bases stayed unmatched. CDR1 SGHAT and CDR2 FQNNGV come from the germline V gene. CDR3 sequence reads: CASSLNRGFSYEQYF. The CDR3 region has the DNA TGTGCCAGCAGCTTAAACAGGGGGTTCTCCTACGAGCAGTACTTC.

V gene TRBV14 combines with J gene TRBJ1-1; D call uncertain. The V and J ends lost 4 bases and 6 bases respectively, with 12 bases between them. Looked up from germline, CDR1 is SGHDN and CDR2 is FVKESK. The CDR3 covers 13 residues. CDR3 DNA: TGTGCCAGCAGCCGATCCCCCGGGGCTGAAGCTTTCTTT. It yields the protein CASSRSPGAEAFF.